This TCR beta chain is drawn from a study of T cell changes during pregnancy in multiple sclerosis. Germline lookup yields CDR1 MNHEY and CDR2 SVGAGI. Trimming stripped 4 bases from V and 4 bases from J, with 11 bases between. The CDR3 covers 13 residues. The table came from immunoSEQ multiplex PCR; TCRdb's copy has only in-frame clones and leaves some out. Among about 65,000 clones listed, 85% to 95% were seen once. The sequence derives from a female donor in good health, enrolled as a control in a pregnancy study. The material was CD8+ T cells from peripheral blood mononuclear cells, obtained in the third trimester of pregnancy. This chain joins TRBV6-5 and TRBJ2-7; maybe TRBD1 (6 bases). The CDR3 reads CASSFRGQYEQYF. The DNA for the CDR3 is TGTGCCAGCAGTTTCCGCGGACAGTACGAGCAGTACTTC.